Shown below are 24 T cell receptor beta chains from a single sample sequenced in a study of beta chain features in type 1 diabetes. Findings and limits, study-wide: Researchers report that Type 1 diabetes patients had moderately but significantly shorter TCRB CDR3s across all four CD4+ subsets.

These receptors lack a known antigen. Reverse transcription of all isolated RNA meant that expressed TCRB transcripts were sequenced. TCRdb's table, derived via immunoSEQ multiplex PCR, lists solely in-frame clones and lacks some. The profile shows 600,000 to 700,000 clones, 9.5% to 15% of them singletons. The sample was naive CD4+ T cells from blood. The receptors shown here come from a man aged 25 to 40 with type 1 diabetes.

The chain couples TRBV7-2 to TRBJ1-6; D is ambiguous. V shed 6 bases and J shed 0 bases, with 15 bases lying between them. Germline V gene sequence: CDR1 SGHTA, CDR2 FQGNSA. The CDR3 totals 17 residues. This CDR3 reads CASSQPGSSSYNSPLHF. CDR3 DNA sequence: TGTGCCAGCAGTCAACCGGGGTCCAGCTCCTATAATTCACCCCTCCACTTT.

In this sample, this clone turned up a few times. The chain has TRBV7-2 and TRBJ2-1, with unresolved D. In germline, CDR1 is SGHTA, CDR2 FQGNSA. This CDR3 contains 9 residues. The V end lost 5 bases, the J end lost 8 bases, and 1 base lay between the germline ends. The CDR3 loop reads CASSHEQFF. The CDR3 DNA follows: TGTGCCAGCAGCCATGAGCAGTTCTTC.

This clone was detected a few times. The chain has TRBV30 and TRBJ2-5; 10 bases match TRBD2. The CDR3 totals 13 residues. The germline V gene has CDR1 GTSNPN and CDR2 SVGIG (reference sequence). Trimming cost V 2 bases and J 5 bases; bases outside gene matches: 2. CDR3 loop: CAWSWTSGETQYF. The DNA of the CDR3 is TGTGCCTGGAGTTGGACTAGCGGCGAGACCCAGTACTTC.

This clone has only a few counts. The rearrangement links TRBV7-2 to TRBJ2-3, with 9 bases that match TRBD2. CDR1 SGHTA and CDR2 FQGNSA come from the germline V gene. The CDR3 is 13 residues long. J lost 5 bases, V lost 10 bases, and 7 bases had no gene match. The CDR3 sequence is CAIFLAGLDTQYF. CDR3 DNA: TGTGCCATATTTCTAGCGGGGTTAGATACGCAGTATTTT.

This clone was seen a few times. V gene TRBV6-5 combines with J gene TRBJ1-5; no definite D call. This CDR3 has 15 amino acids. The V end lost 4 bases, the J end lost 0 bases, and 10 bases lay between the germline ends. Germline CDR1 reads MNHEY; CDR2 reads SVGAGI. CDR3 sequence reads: CASSSGPYSNQPQHF. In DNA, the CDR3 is TGTGCCAGCAGTTCCGGACCCTATAGCAATCAGCCCCAGCATTTT.

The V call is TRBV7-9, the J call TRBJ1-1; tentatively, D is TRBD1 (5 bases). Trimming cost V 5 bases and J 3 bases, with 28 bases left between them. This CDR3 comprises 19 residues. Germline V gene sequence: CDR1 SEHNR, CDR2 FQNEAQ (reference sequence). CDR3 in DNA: TGTGCCAGCAGCCGATTAGAAATCTGGGACCTAAAAGCGGACACTGAAGCTTTCTTT. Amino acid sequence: CASSRLEIWDLKADTEAFF.

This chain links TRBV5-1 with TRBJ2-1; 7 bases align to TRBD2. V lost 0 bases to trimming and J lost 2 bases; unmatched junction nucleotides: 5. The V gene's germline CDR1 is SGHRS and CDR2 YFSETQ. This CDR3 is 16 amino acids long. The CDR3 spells CASSLDPGGTYNEQFF. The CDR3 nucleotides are TGCGCCAGCAGCTTGGACCCGGGGGGTACCTACAATGAGCAGTTCTTC.

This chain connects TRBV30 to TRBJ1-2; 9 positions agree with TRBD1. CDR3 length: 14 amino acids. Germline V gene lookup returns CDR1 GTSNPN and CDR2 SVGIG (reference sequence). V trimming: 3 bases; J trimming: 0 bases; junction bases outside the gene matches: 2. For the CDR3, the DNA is TGTGCCTGGAGACAGGGGGCCGCTAACTATGGCTACACCTTC. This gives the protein CAWRQGAANYGYTF.

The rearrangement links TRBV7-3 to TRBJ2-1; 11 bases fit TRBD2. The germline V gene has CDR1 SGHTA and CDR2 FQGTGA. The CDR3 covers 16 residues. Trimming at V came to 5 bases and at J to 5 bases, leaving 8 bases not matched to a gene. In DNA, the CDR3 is TGTGCCAGCAGCACACTGACTAGCGGGGCCCACAATGAGCAGTTCTTC. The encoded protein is CASSTLTSGAHNEQFF.

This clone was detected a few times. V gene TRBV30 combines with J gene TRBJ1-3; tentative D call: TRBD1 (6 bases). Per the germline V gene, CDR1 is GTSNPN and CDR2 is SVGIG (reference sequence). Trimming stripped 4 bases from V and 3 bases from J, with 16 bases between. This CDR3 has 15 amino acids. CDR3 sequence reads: CAWNVQGIRGNTIYF. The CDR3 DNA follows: TGTGCCTGGAACGTCCAGGGGATTCGTGGAAACACCATATATTTT.

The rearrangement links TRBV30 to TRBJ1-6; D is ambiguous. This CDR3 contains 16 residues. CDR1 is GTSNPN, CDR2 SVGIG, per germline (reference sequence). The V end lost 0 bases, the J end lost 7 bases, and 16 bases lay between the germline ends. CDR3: CAWSVSGSGRNSPLHF. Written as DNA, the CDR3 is TGTGCCTGGAGTGTAAGTGGCTCTGGGCGGAATTCACCCCTCCACTTT.

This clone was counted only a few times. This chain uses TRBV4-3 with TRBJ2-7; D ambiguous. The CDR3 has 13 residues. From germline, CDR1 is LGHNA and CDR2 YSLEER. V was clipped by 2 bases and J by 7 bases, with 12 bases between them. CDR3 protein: CASSQSTALEQYF. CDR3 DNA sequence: TGCGCCAGCAGCCAATCTACCGCGTTGGAGCAGTACTTC.

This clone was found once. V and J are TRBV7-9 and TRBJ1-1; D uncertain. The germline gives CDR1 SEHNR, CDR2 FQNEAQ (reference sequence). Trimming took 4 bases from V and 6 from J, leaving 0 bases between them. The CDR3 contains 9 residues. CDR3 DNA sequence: TGTGCCAGCAGCTCTGAAGCTTTCTTT. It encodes CASSSEAFF. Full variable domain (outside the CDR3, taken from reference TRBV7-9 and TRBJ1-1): DTGVSQNPRHKITKRGQNVTFRCDPISEHNRLYWYRQTLGQGPEFLTYFQNEAQLEKSRLLSDRFSAERPKGSFSTLEIQRTEQGDSAMYLCASSSEAFFGQGTRLTVV.

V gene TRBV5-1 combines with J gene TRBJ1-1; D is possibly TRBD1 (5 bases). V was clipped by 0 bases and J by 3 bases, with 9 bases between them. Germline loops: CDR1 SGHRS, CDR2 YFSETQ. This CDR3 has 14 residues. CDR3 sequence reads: CASSLAGKDTEAFF. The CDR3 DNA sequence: TGCGCCAGCAGCTTGGCAGGGAAGGACACTGAAGCTTTCTTT.

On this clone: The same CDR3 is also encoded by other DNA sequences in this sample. The CDR3 here is CASSFGTGNTEAFF. The CDR3 coding sequence is TGTGCCAGCAGCTTCGGTACAGGGAACACTGAAGCTTTCTTT. The V and J genes are TRBV7-2 and TRBJ1-1; D is perhaps TRBD1 (5 bases). V gave up 3 bases and J gave up 1 base, with 9 bases separating them. CDR1 and CDR2 (germline): SGHTA, FQGNSA. The CDR3 loop spans 14 amino acids.

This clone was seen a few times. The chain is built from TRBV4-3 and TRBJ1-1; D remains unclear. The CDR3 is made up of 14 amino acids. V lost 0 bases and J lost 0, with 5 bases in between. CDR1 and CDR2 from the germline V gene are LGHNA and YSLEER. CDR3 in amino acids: CASSQEAMNTEAFF. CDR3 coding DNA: TGCGCCAGCAGCCAAGAGGCCATGAACACTGAAGCTTTCTTT.

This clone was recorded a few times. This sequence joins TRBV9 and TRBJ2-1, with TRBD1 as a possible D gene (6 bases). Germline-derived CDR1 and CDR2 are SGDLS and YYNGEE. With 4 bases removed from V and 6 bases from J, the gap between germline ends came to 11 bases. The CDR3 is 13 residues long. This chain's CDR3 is CASSQGQPNEQFF. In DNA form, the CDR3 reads TGTGCCAGCAGCCAAGGACAGCCCAATGAGCAGTTCTTC.

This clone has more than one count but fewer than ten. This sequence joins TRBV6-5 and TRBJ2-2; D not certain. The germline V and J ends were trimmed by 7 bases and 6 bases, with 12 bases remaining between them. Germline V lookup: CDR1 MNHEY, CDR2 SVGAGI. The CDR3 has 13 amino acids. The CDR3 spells CASTYNAPGELFF. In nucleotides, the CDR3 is TGTGCCAGCACCTACAATGCGCCCGGGGAGCTGTTTTTT.

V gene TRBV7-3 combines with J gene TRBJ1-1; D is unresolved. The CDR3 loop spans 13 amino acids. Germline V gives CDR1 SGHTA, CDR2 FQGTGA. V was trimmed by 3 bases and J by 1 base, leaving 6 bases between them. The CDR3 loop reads CASSLSGNTEAFF. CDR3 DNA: TGTGCCAGCAGCTTGTCGGGGAACACTGAAGCTTTCTTT.

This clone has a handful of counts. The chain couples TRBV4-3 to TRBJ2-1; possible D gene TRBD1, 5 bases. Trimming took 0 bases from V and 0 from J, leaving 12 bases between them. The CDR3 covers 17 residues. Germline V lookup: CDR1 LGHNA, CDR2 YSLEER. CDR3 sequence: CASSQEGVASSYNEQFF. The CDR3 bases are TGCGCCAGCAGCCAAGAAGGGGTTGCGAGCTCCTACAATGAGCAGTTCTTC.

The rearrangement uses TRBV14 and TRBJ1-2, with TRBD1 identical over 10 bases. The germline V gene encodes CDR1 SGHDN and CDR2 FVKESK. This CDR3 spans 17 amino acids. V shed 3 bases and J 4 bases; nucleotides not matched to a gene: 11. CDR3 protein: CASSQLRTGQGGYGYTF. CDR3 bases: TGTGCCAGCAGCCAGCTTCGGACTGGACAGGGGGGCTATGGCTACACCTTC.

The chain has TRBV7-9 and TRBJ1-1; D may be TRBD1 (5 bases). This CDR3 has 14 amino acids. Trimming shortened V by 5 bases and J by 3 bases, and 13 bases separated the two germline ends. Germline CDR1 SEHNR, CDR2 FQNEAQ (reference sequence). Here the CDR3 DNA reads TGTGCCAGCAGCCCAAGGGACCGACACACTGAAGCTTTCTTT. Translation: CASSPRDRHTEAFF.

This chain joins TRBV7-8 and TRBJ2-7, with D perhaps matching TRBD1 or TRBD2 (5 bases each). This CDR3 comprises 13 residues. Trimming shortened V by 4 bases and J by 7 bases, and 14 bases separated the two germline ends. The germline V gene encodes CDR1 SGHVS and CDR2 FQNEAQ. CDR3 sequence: CASSSGTAREQYF. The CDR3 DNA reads TGTGCCAGCAGCTCAGGGACCGCGAGGGAGCAGTACTTC.

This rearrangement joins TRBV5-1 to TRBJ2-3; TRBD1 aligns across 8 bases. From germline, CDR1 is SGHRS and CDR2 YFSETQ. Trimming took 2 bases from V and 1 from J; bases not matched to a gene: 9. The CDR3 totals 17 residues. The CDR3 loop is CASSFATGGPRTDTQYF. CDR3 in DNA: TGCGCCAGCAGCTTCGCAACAGGGGGTCCCCGCACAGATACGCAGTATTTT.